These 29 T cell receptor beta chains were sequenced from one sample in a study of cytotoxic CD8 clonotypes in ibrutinib-treated CLL (dated by TCRdb to 2020 to 2023). Read against the paper, the sample's time point label means: approximately 25 months on ibrutinib. Library preparation was by the immunoSEQ multiplex PCR assay. Drawn from immuneACCESS, this table holds only the in-frame rearrangements with V and J called that TCRdb kept. Clones are partly lost; checked studies trace under half to an unresolved V gene and leave the rest unexplained. This sample comprises roughly 180,000 clones, about 72% of them detected only once. The ten largest clones capture around an eighth of the sample. Specimen: PBMCs, collected after 24 months of ibrutinib treatment. These receptors came from a human donor with chronic lymphocytic leukemia.

The J gene is TRBJ1-2, the V gene TRBV29-1; TRBD1 is a possible D gene (5 bases). Trimming removed 5 bases at V and 3 bases at J, with 13 bases between. The CDR3 runs to 13 residues. Germline-derived CDR1 and CDR2 are SQVTM and ANQGSEA. CDR3 DNA: TGCAGCGTTCGCAGCGCAGGGTACTATGGCTACACCTTC. Translated, it gives CSVRSAGYYGYTF.

CDR3 protein: CASSPGTGVGYEQYF. The CDR3 nucleotides are TGTGCCAGCTCACCCGGGACAGGGGTTGGCTACGAGCAGTACTTC. V and J are TRBV18 and TRBJ2-7; 10 bases line up with TRBD1. CDR3 size: 15 residues. Germline lookup yields CDR1 KGHSH and CDR2 LQKENI. V dropped 3 bases and J dropped 3; count of bases not matched to a gene: 5.

This clone occurred a few times. This chain joins TRBV7-2 and TRBJ2-3; TRBD2 agrees at 10 bases. J gave up 3 bases and V 5 bases, and 8 bases lay outside the gene matches. The CDR3 covers 16 residues. CDR1 and CDR2 from the germline V gene are SGHTA and FQGNSA. For the CDR3, the DNA is TGTGCCAGCAGCGGGGCTAGCGGGAGTCAGACAGATACGCAGTATTTT. This encodes CASSGASGSQTDTQYF. Full variable domain (remainder filled in from reference TRBV7-2 and TRBJ2-3): GAGVSQSPSNKVTEKGKDVELRCDPISGHTALYWYRQSLGQGLEFLIYFQGNSAPDKSGLPSDRFSAERTGGSVSTLTIQRTQQEDSAVYLCASSGASGSQTDTQYFGPGTRLTVL.

The chain carries TRBV28 and TRBJ2-7; D remains ambiguous. Germline V gene sequence: CDR1 MDHEN, CDR2 SYDVKM. This CDR3 is built from 17 residues. V shed 6 bases and J shed 1 base, with 22 bases lying between them. The DNA for the CDR3 is TGTGCCAGCAGCTTCCCCTCCAAACGTTCGTTATCCTACGAGCAGTACTTC. It translates to CASSFPSKRSLSYEQYF.

The genes are TRBV27 and TRBJ2-3, with TRBD2 matching over 9 bases. CDR1 and CDR2 (germline): MNHEY, SMNVEV (reference sequence). With 3 bases clipped from V and 9 bases from J, the junction kept 7 bases outside the gene matches. This CDR3 region has 14 residues. CDR3 sequence reads: CASSFSGSPPTQYF. In nucleotides, the CDR3 is TGTGCCAGCAGTTTTAGCGGGAGCCCCCCGACGCAGTATTTT.

The chain is built from TRBV4-3 and TRBJ2-5, with TRBD1 identical over 8 bases. The CDR3 runs to 15 residues. J lost 3 bases, V lost 2 bases, and 5 bases had no gene match. Germline V lookup: CDR1 LGHNA, CDR2 YSLEER. The CDR3 region is CASSQSPQGEETQYF. As DNA, the CDR3 is TGCGCCAGCAGCCAATCCCCACAGGGGGAAGAGACCCAGTACTTC.

The rearrangement joins TRBV12-5 to TRBJ1-1; D unclear. The germline gives CDR1 LGHNT, CDR2 FRNRAP. V was trimmed by 1 base and J by 4 bases, leaving 7 bases between them. This CDR3 comprises 13 residues. The CDR3 DNA reads TGTGCTAGTGGTTTGGCCCTATCCACTGAAGCTTTCTTT. It yields the protein CASGLALSTEAFF.

This clone was seen a handful of times. The rearrangement uses TRBV5-4 and TRBJ2-1; 13 nucleotides agree with TRBD2. The trim removed 3 bases at V and 0 bases at J, leaving 9 bases unmatched. The germline CDR1 and CDR2 sequences are SGHNT and YYREEE (reference sequence). This CDR3 comprises 19 residues. The DNA of the CDR3 is TGTGCCAGCAGCTCTCCCGGGACTAGCGGGGTGAGCTCCTACAATGAGCAGTTCTTC. It specifies CASSSPGTSGVSSYNEQFF.

The chain joins TRBV9 to TRBJ1-1; D might be TRBD1 (6 bases). V dropped 3 bases and J dropped 5 bases, with 17 bases sitting between them. Germline-derived CDR1 and CDR2 are SGDLS and YYNGEE. The CDR3 contains 15 residues. CDR3 coding DNA: TGTGCCAGCAGCGCCTTAGGAGGGGGTGTTACTGAAGCTTTCTTT. Translating gives CASSALGGGVTEAFF.

This clone was found many times. V gene TRBV27 combines with J gene TRBJ2-3; a weak D match, TRBD2 (6 bases). The CDR3 extends over 16 amino acids. The ends were cut back, 2 bases at V and 2 bases at J, with 14 bases in the middle. Germline CDR1 MNHEY, CDR2 SMNVEV (reference sequence). Here the CDR3 reads CASSLAGAGNTDTQYF. CDR3 coding DNA: TGTGCCAGCAGTTTAGCCGGGGCGGGAAACACAGATACGCAGTATTTT.

This clone was seen a handful of times. The chain employs TRBV25-1 and TRBJ1-2; D is perhaps TRBD1 (5 bases). The germline V gene has CDR1 MGHDK and CDR2 SYGVNS. With 2 bases removed from V and 4 bases from J, the gap between germline ends came to 14 bases. The CDR3 spans 15 residues. The CDR3 nucleotides read TGTGCCAGCAGTGAACGGGACGAGTGGGGCTATGGCTACACCTTC. It yields the protein CASSERDEWGYGYTF.

The J gene is TRBJ2-1, the V gene TRBV18; D gene uncertain. The CDR3 covers 15 residues. The ends were cut back, 6 bases at V and 5 bases at J, with 17 bases in the middle. CDR1 and CDR2 (germline): KGHSH, LQKENI. DNA for the CDR3: TGTGCCAGCTCCCGCGCGTCCAGCTATGACAATGAGCAGTTCTTC. Protein sequence: CASSRASSYDNEQFF.

This sequence joins TRBV18 and TRBJ2-7; no definite D call. V was shortened by 3 bases and J by 3 bases, with 12 bases between the two germline ends. CDR1 is KGHSH, CDR2 LQKENI, per germline. The CDR3 is 14 residues long. The CDR3 loop reads CASSPIGAIYEQYF. The DNA of the CDR3 is TGTGCCAGCTCACCTATTGGTGCAATCTACGAGCAGTACTTC.

V usage is TRBV4-2 and J usage is TRBJ1-2, with TRBD1 matching 9 bases. This CDR3 contains 16 residues. Losses at the gene ends were 2 bases for V and 4 bases for J; bases not matched to a gene: 8. In germline, CDR1 is LGHNA, CDR2 YNFKEQ. CDR3 sequence reads: CASSQSGQGIAYGYTF. CDR3 in DNA: TGTGCCAGCAGCCAATCGGGACAGGGAATAGCCTATGGCTACACCTTC.

The chain uses TRBV5-1 and TRBJ2-7; D unresolved. The germline V and J ends were trimmed by 2 bases and 5 bases, with 11 bases remaining between them. Germline CDR1 and CDR2: SGHRS and YFSETQ. CDR3 length: 13 amino acids. CDR3 DNA: TGCGCCAGCAGCTTCGGGCTGGTCGACGAGCAGTACTTC. Residues: CASSFGLVDEQYF.

The rearrangement joins TRBV5-4 to TRBJ2-1, with TRBD2 matching 7 bases. The CDR3 length is 15 residues. Trimming took 2 bases from V and 0 from J; bases not matched to a gene: 2. Germline V gene data show CDR1 as SGHNT and CDR2 as YYREEE (reference sequence). This chain's CDR3 is CASSFPGGSYNEQFF. In DNA, the CDR3 is TGTGCCAGCAGCTTTCCGGGAGGCTCCTACAATGAGCAGTTCTTC.

The chain uses TRBV5-4 and TRBJ1-3; TRBD1 matches at 9 bases. The CDR3 runs 15 residues. Losses at the gene ends were 4 bases for V and 1 base for J; bases not matched to a gene: 3. Germline assignment: CDR1 SGHNT and CDR2 YYREEE (reference sequence). The CDR3 spells CASSQGQGSGNTIYF. DNA for the CDR3: TGTGCCAGCAGCCAGGGACAGGGTTCTGGAAACACCATATATTTT. The variable domain in full, with the rest retrieved from reference TRBV5-4 and TRBJ1-3, is ETGVTQSPTHLIKTRGQQVTLRCSSQSGHNTVSWYQQALGQGPQFIFQYYREEENGRGNFPPRFSGLQFPNYSSELNVNALELDDSALYLCASSQGQGSGNTIYFGEGSWLTVV.

The rearrangement links TRBV2 to TRBJ1-2, with D tentatively TRBD1 (6 bases). This CDR3 is 12 amino acids long. V shed 7 bases and J shed 4 bases, with 10 bases lying between them. Germline-derived CDR1 and CDR2 are SNHLY and FYNNEI. The CDR3 sequence is CASKGDTYGYTF. CDR3 nucleotides: TGTGCCAGCAAGGGGGATACCTATGGCTACACCTTC. Drawing the rest from reference TRBV2 and TRBJ1-2, the complete variable domain is EPEVTQTPSHQVTQMGQEVILRCVPISNHLYFYWYRQILGQKVEFLVSFYNNEISEKSEIFDDQFSVERPDGSNFTLKIRSTKLEDSAMYFCASKGDTYGYTFGSGTRLTVV.

The chain couples TRBV4-3 to TRBJ1-4, with a possible D match to TRBD1 (5 bases). Germline V CDR1 and CDR2: LGHNA, YSLEER. This CDR3 has 16 residues. The germline V and J ends were trimmed by 4 bases and 6 bases, with 18 bases remaining between them. As DNA, the CDR3 is TGCGCCAGCAGCCCCCGGGGACTTCCAATGGATGAAAAACTGTTTTTT. This encodes CASSPRGLPMDEKLFF.

The V gene is TRBV5-6, the J gene TRBJ2-7; no clear D gene. The CDR3 length is 13 residues. CDR1 and CDR2 (germline): SGHDT, YYEEEE. Trimming took 0 bases from V and 7 from J, leaving 11 bases between them. Here the CDR3 DNA reads TGTGCCAGCAGCTTGGTCACGGCCGTTGAGCAGTACTTC. As protein: CASSLVTAVEQYF. The entire variable domain, with the rest obtained from reference TRBV5-6 and TRBJ2-7, is as follows: DAGVTQSPTHLIKTRGQQVTLRCSPKSGHDTVSWYQQALGQGPQFIFQYYEEEERQRGNFPDRFSGHQFPNYSSELNVNALLLGDSALYLCASSLVTAVEQYFGPGTRLTVT.

The chain is built from TRBV19 and TRBJ2-3, with unresolved D. With 4 bases removed from V and 9 bases from J, the gap between germline ends came to 8 bases. Germline-derived CDR1 and CDR2 are LNHDA and SQIVND (reference sequence). This CDR3 has 11 residues. CDR3: CASSTGVTQYF. For the CDR3, the DNA is TGTGCCAGTAGTACAGGAGTGACGCAGTATTTT.

The J gene is TRBJ2-1, the V gene TRBV4-3; TRBD2 is a possible D gene (5 bases). The V end lost 2 bases, the J end lost 0 bases, and 11 bases lay between the germline ends. This CDR3 region has 16 residues. Germline CDR1 is LGHNA and CDR2 is YSLEER. The CDR3 DNA follows: TGCGCCAGCAGCCAACGTGCGGGCAGCTCCTACAATGAGCAGTTCTTC. This encodes CASSQRAGSSYNEQFF.

The count of this clone is one. This sequence joins TRBV11-3 and TRBJ1-1; the D is unclear. Germline assignment: CDR1 SGHNT and CDR2 YENEEA. Trimming took 2 bases from V and 6 from J, leaving 13 bases between them. This CDR3 has 14 amino acids. The CDR3 sequence: CASSLNTYGSEAFF. DNA of the CDR3: TGTGCCAGCAGCTTAAATACTTATGGCTCTGAAGCTTTCTTT.

J is TRBJ2-7 and V is TRBV7-2; the D is unclear. This CDR3 spans 14 amino acids. Germline V gene lookup returns CDR1 SGHTA and CDR2 FQGNSA. With 1 base removed from V and 1 base from J, the gap between germline ends came to 8 bases. The CDR3 reads CASSLDGQSYEQYF. The CDR3 DNA follows: TGTGCCAGCAGCTTAGACGGTCAGTCCTACGAGCAGTACTTC.

The rearrangement uses TRBV5-4 and TRBJ1-3; D ambiguous. V was clipped by 4 bases and J by 8 bases, with 13 bases between them. The CDR3 consists of 13 residues. CDR1 and CDR2 from the germline V gene are SGHNT and YYREEE (reference sequence). CDR3 coding DNA: TGTGCCAGCAGCAGTAGGGTTCGGGACACCATATATTTT. Translation: CASSSRVRDTIYF. Filled out from reference TRBV5-4 and TRBJ1-3, the complete variable domain reads ETGVTQSPTHLIKTRGQQVTLRCSSQSGHNTVSWYQQALGQGPQFIFQYYREEENGRGNFPPRFSGLQFPNYSSELNVNALELDDSALYLCASSSRVRDTIYFGEGSWLTVV.

Remarks on this clone: Additional DNA sequences in this sample encode the identical CDR3. The V and J genes are TRBV18 and TRBJ2-7; D gene unclear. This CDR3 is built from 12 residues. Germline loops: CDR1 KGHSH, CDR2 LQKENI. The V end lost 0 bases, the J end lost 6 bases, and 6 bases lay between the germline ends. Here the CDR3 reads CASSPPSSEQYF. The CDR3 coding sequence is TGTGCCAGCTCACCACCGAGCTCCGAGCAGTACTTC. The entire variable domain, with the rest obtained from reference TRBV18 and TRBJ2-7, is as follows: NAGVMQNPRHLVRRRGQEARLRCSPMKGHSHVYWYRQLPEEGLKFMVYLQKENIIDESGMPKERFSAEFPKEGPSILRIQQVVRGDSAAYFCASSPPSSEQYFGPGTRLTVT.

The CDR3 DNA follows: TGTGCCAGCAGCTTTCGACTAGCGGGAGACTACGAGCAGTACTTC. Its translation is CASSFRLAGDYEQYF. This chain links TRBV7-2 with TRBJ2-7, with TRBD2 matching 12 bases. J gave up 3 bases and V 3 bases, and 3 bases lay outside the gene matches. The germline gives CDR1 SGHTA, CDR2 FQGNSA. CDR3 length: 15 residues.

DNA for the CDR3: TGTGCCAGCAGCTTACGGGAAAATTATGGCTACACCTTC. As protein: CASSLRENYGYTF. This chain connects TRBV5-6 to TRBJ1-2; no clear D. V lost 2 bases and J 5 bases, leaving 10 bases between the germline ends. The CDR3 is 13 amino acids. Germline lookup yields CDR1 SGHDT and CDR2 YYEEEE.

This clone came up a few times. The V gene is TRBV2, the J gene TRBJ2-1; no reliable D call. CDR1 is SNHLY, CDR2 FYNNEI, per germline. The V and J ends lost 6 bases and 4 bases respectively, with 10 bases between them. The CDR3 is 13 amino acids. In DNA form, the CDR3 reads TGTGCCAGCAGACTTACTACTTACAATGAGCAGTTCTTC. It translates to CASRLTTYNEQFF. The entire variable domain, with the rest obtained from reference TRBV2 and TRBJ2-1, is as follows: EPEVTQTPSHQVTQMGQEVILRCVPISNHLYFYWYRQILGQKVEFLVSFYNNEISEKSEIFDDQFSVERPDGSNFTLKIRSTKLEDSAMYFCASRLTTYNEQFFGPGTRLTVL.